This record concerns one T cell receptor (beta chain) sequence. The data were produced by immunoSEQ multiplex PCR, yet TCRdb's version contains in-frame clones alone and is incomplete. The table shows about 240,000 clones, with approximately 86% occurring only once. V dropped 1 base and J dropped 2; count of bases not matched to a gene: 7. Germline CDR1 SGHRS, CDR2 YFSETQ. This CDR3 has 16 amino acids. This specimen belongs to a study of blood T cell repertoires in COVID-19. Study in general: Acute-phase and convalescent COVID-19 samples originated in the United States, Italy and Spain.

Input material: PBMCs or T cells enriched from blood (not recorded which). J is TRBJ2-7 and V is TRBV5-1, with 9 bases aligning to TRBD1. The clonotype comes from a woman aged 40 to 50 with acute COVID-19. The CDR3 is CASSLNPGQGTYEQYF. In nucleotides, the CDR3 is TGCGCCAGCAGCTTGAACCCGGGACAGGGTACCTACGAGCAGTACTTC.